The 3 T cell receptor beta chains reported below all come from one sample, sequenced in a study of cytomegalovirus exposure and HLA in healthy donors. It was with 60 Vbeta and 13 Jbeta primers that the PCR ran. TCRdb's table, derived via immunoSEQ multiplex PCR, lists solely in-frame clones and lacks some. This table holds approximately 90,000 clones, around 70% found once. Material for sequencing was PBMCs. All receptors come from a woman in her 50s in good health and CMV-seropositive.

The chain is built from TRBV7-8 and TRBJ1-5, with no clear D. V was pared by 6 bases and J by 0 bases, with 18 bases between. CDR3 length: 17 amino acids. CDR1 is SGHVS, CDR2 FQNEAQ, per germline. DNA for the CDR3: TGTGCCAGCAGGCCCTCCTTGACACGGCATAGCAATCAGCCCCAGCATTTT. It yields the protein CASRPSLTRHSNQPQHF.

The chain is built from TRBV4-1 and TRBJ1-3, with 9 bases lining up with TRBD1. After removal of 0 bases from V and 4 bases from J, the junction contained 10 bases not matched to a gene. The germline V gene has CDR1 MGHRA and CDR2 YSYEKL. The CDR3 covers 18 residues. The CDR3 region is CASSQEGVRQGGGNTIYF. DNA of the CDR3: TGCGCCAGCAGCCAAGAGGGCGTCCGACAGGGGGGAGGAAACACCATATATTTT.

This chain joins TRBV6-5 and TRBJ2-7, with 7 bases fitting TRBD2. There are 15 residues in the CDR3. The germline gives CDR1 MNHEY, CDR2 SVGAGI. Losses at the gene ends were 2 bases for V and 2 bases for J; bases not matched to a gene: 6. In nucleotides, the CDR3 is TGTGCCAGCAGTTACGGGAGCGGGATCCCCTACGAGCAGTACTTC. This gives the protein CASSYGSGIPYEQYF.